This T cell receptor (beta chain) originates from a study of T cell changes during pregnancy in multiple sclerosis. TCRdb's table, derived via immunoSEQ multiplex PCR, lists solely in-frame clones and lacks some. The sample has around 88,000 clones; roughly 92% are singletons. Deletions cut 4 bases from V and 3 bases from J, with 7 bases between. The CDR3 is 12 amino acids. Germline lookup yields CDR1 MDHEN and CDR2 SYDVKM. This specimen consisted of peripheral blood, obtained in the first trimester of pregnancy. The receptor's source is a female donor with multiple sclerosis, enrolled in a pregnancy study. The chain links TRBV28 to TRBJ2-7; D gene unclear. In nucleotides, the CDR3 is TGTGCCAGCAGTTCTAACCACTACGAGCAGTACTTC. This translates into CASSSNHYEQYF.